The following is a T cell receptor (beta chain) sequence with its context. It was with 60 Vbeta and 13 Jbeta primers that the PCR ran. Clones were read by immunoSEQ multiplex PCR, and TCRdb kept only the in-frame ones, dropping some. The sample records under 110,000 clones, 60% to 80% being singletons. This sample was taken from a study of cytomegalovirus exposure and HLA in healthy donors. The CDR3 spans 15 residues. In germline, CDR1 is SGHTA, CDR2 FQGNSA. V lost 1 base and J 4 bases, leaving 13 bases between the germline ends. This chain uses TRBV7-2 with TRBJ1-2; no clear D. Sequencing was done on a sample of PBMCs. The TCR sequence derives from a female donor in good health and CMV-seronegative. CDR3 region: CASSLGRGSSYGYTF. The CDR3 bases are TGTGCCAGCAGCTTAGGGCGGGGAAGTTCCTATGGCTACACCTTC.